This T cell receptor beta chain was identified in a study of T cells in Graves' hyperthyroidism and ophthalmopathy (dated by TCRdb to between 2018 and 2020). Study-level background: Peripheral blood samples were taken at the time of initial diagnosis, prior to any treatment. A discovery cohort of about a hundred patients, approximately 44 with Graves' ophthalmopathy and about 58 with stable Graves' hyperthyroidism, was used to find distinguishing TCR V-J signatures. Following sampling, methimazole starting at 30 mg daily was given to hyperthyroidism patients, and high-dose intravenous methylprednisolone was given to ophthalmopathy patients. The paper reports TCR Vbeta CDR3 sequencing of some 140 peripheral blood samples: 43 ophthalmopathy, around 80 hyperthyroidism and about 17 progressor patients. An independent validation cohort of fewer than 20 hyperthyroidism patients and approximately 17 patients who later progressed to ophthalmopathy tested prospective prediction of ophthalmopathy. For training and testing, the 100 or so patients in the discovery cohort were randomly divided in a 7:3 ratio. In addition, the study compared T-cell repertoires in thyroid tissue and in blood from a handful of Graves' hyperthyroidism patients. Broader findings and caveats from the paper: In validation, the model predicted progression to ophthalmopathy a median of about 6.8 months before onset, with roughly 70% sensitivity and 72.22% specificity. Blood samples also contained most of the expanded thyroid clonotypes (frequency above 0.001), which suggests that blood repertoires may reflect thyroid immune responses. Ophthalmopathy was separated from stable hyperthyroidism by a 13 V-J signature model, with over 85% sensitivity and 81% to 82% specificity obtained in cross-validation and 80%/75% obtained in testing. Sample size was not statistically predetermined, and blinding of investigators to group allocation was not performed.

Amplification of TCR beta CDR3 regions was carried out from RNA transcripts. A first-round RT-PCR of the TCR CDR3 used the HTBI primer set with the Qiagen OneStep RT-PCR kit. A second multiplex PCR round built the libraries, followed by size selection and purification. Sequencing of the libraries was done on an Illumina HiSeq2000 using paired-end 100 bp reads. The authors' pipeline ran thus. SOAPnuke was used to process the raw data, with reads discarded if the reads contained adapters or uncalled bases, had a mean Phred below 15, or lacked an exact constant-primer or identifier match. COPE v1.2.5 was used to merge the high-quality paired reads, and each unique nucleotide sequence was defined as a clonotype. Clonotypes were aligned to IMGT TRBV, TRBD and TRBJ reference segments using MiTCR v1.1. The analysis was restricted to V-J combinations with a frequency above 0.0001, which together covered roughly 99% of the repertoires. The TCS score was defined as F50 (clonal expansion) divided by E x V (chaos), with BLOSUM62-based TCRdist calculated between CDR3 peptides within each V-J. Welch's t-statistics and random forest reduced roughly 540 V-J features to around 14, which were used in a naive Bayes classifier (R e1071). TCRdb's own reprocessing of the public reads used fastp at Q25 and MiXCR and kept productive beta chains. Merged by CDR3 protein, the rows form single entries marked with the most common genes and DNA. The V and J calls and clone size are TCRdb's, not the authors'. This sample has 300,000 to 400,000 distinct CDR3 sequences in its table, and around 14% of those were observed once. The ten most abundant clones make up 11% of the sample.

CDR1 and CDR2 were assigned from the germline V gene as MDHEN and SYDVKM. V loses 6 bases, J loses 4 bases, and the germline ends lie 13 bases apart. Measured from the cysteine to the phenylalanine, the CDR3 is 14 residues long. Only the CDR3 portion is preserved as DNA: 42 bases, with reading frame beginning at the first base. With respect to this clonotype: Its antigen target is currently unknown. Qualities for individual bases were not recorded, and no much larger clone is one base off.

A patient counted as having stable Graves' hyperthyroidism if no progression to ophthalmopathy occurred over 18 months of follow-up. Hyperthyroidism patients were newly diagnosed, had a disease duration of under 2 months, and were aged 18 to 65 years. Exclusion was applied to patients with uncontrolled infections, other autoimmune diseases, pregnancy or lactation. Diagnoses were established on the basis of clinical symptoms, serum thyroxine and TRAb, thyroid ultrasound, and orbital computed tomography. PBMCs were separated from 8 to 10 ml of fresh peripheral blood using Ficoll-Paque density gradient centrifugation. Total RNA was extracted with Trizol reagent, and quality was checked on an Agilent 2100 Bioanalyzer.

The receptor chain draws on TRBV28 and TRBJ2-1; confidence is insufficient to name the D gene. This TCR was recovered from a woman aged 55 to 70 with Graves' hyperthyroidism. Sequencing used blood. The CDR3 region has the sequence CASSLRYYYNEQFF. The DNA sequence is given as TGTGCCAGCAGCCTACGTTATTATTACAATGAGCAGTTCTTC.